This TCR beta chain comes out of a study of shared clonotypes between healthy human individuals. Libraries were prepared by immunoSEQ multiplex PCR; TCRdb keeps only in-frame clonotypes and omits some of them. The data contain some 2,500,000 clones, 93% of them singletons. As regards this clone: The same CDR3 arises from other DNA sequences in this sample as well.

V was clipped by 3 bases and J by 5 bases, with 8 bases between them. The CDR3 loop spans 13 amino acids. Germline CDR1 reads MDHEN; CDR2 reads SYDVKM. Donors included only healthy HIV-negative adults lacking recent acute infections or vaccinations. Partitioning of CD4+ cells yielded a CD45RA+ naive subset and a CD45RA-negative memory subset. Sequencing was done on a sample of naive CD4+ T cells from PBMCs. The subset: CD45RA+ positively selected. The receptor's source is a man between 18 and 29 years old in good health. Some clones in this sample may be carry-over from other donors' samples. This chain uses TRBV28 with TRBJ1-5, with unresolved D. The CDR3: CASSLVRDQPQHF. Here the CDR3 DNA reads TGTGCCAGCAGTTTGGTCAGAGATCAGCCCCAGCATTTT.